The clone carrying this TCR beta chain has at least ten counts. The data were taken from a study of T cell repertoires in cytomegalovirus infection. Study summary: Public TCR beta signatures marked donors with CMV infection and the matching HLA.

Germline values: CDR1 MNHEY, CDR2 SMNVEV (reference sequence). The CDR3 is 16 amino acids. With V trimmed by 5 bases and J by 1 base, 8 bases remained unmatched. TCRdb redid the calling of the reads with MiXCR, one entry per CDR3 protein. The table shows just under 300,000 distinct CDR3 sequences, with about 9.1% occurring only once. The rearrangement joins TRBV27 to TRBJ2-5; 9 bases align to TRBD1. The clonotype was recovered from a human donor in good health (CMV status not recorded). Some clones in this sample may be carry-over from other donors' samples. The specimen was PBMCs. CDR3 in amino acids: CASSPLTGGLQETQYF. For the CDR3, the DNA is TGTGCCAGCAGTCCCCTGACAGGGGGGCTCCAAGAGACCCAGTACTTC.